This T cell receptor beta chain was identified in a study of shared clonotypes between healthy human individuals. This clone was recorded once. What it recognizes is unknown. Samples underwent the assay at deep level. Only in-frame clones appear in the TCRdb table, and some are missing; sequencing was by immunoSEQ multiplex PCR. This sample has about 2.1 million clones; roughly 93% occur once, and the top ten carry approximately 1.6%. Study outcomes and limitations: Several donors held 4.5% to 5% of naive CD4 clonotypes in common.

This CDR3 spans 16 amino acids. Germline-derived CDR1 and CDR2 are MGHRA and YSYEKL. V gave up 0 bases and J gave up 4 bases, with 10 bases separating them. CD45RO-negative cells were positively selected for CCR7, leaving out terminally differentiated effector memory CD45RA+ cells. The sequencing input was naive CD8+ T cells from PBMCs. This receptor was obtained from a man younger than 35 in good health. Some clones in this sample may be carry-over from other donors' samples. V gene TRBV4-1 combines with J gene TRBJ1-6; no firm D call. CDR3 DNA sequence: TGCGCCAGCAGCCAAGAGTCCATGGGTTATAATTCACCCCTCCACTTT. Amino acid sequence: CASSQESMGYNSPLHF.